What follows describes a single T cell receptor (beta chain). Trimming pared 0 bases from V and 4 bases from J, leaving 9 bases between. Germline loops: CDR1 SGHAT, CDR2 FQNNGV. This CDR3 region has 14 residues. This entry comes from a study of blood T cell repertoires in COVID-19. For the study at large: Whether acute or convalescent, the COVID-19 samples came from the United States, Italy and Spain.

Original processing methods: Reference gene primer amplification yielded estimated nucleated cell counts. Sequencing was performed with immunoSEQ multiplex PCR; in TCRdb, only in-frame clones are kept and a portion is missing. V and J calls and clone size are as listed in that table; D and trimming were resolved from the DNA. The table includes more than 110,000 clones, around 80% detected once. The source material was peripheral blood. The sequence derives from an elderly woman with active or convalescent COVID-19. The rearrangement joins TRBV11-2 to TRBJ1-2; D gene unclear. The CDR3 spells CASSLELGSYGYTF. CDR3 bases: TGTGCCAGCAGCTTAGAGCTGGGCAGCTATGGCTACACCTTC.